The clone carrying this TCR beta chain has only one observation. What it binds is unknown. The sample comes from a study of CD8+ T cells in alopecia areata. Findings of the study overall: With just one nonresponder, it is still uncertain whether baseline CD8+ expansion relates to response. Against the mouse data, patients shared TCRs less clearly, possibly for HLA reasons.

Once RNA had been extracted, it was reverse transcribed into cDNA to act as the sequencing template. Method: immunoSEQ multiplex PCR; TCRdb's copy keeps in-frame clones and lacks some. The sample holds about 200,000 clones, 60% seen once. V was pared by 0 bases and J by 9 bases, with 7 bases of the junction left unmatched. The germline V gene encodes CDR1 SNHLY and CDR2 FYNNEI. The CDR3 length is 16 residues. Regarding treatment: oral pan-JAK inhibitor, 5-10 mg twice daily. Collected material from alopecia areata patients comprised lesional scalp punch biopsies and peripheral blood. Both CD4+ and CD8+ T cells were separated by sorting PBMCs.

The sequence was collected from a human donor with alopecia areata. The sequencing used CD4+ T cells sorted from blood, collected at week 4, from a patient treated with tofacitinib. The chain employs TRBV2 and TRBJ1-6; 8 nucleotides line up with TRBD1. The CDR3 DNA reads TGTGCCAGCAGTGAAGCCACAGGGGGGGAGATTTCACCCCTCCACTTT. Translating gives CASSEATGGEISPLHF.